A single sample gave rise to the 32 T cell receptor beta chains below, sequenced in a study of shared clonotypes between healthy human individuals. Only in-frame clones appear in the TCRdb table, and some are missing; sequencing was by immunoSEQ multiplex PCR. The sample has approximately 1,000,000 clones, around 82% seen once. The specimen was memory CD4+ T cells from PBMCs. This sample's subset: CD45RA-negative fraction. Source of these receptors: a man between 18 and 29 years old in good health. Some clones in this sample may be carry-over from other donors' samples.

The J gene is TRBJ1-3, the V gene TRBV6-5; the match to TRBD1 covers 8 bases. The trim removed 6 bases at V and 10 bases at J, leaving 8 bases unmatched. The CDR3 contains 13 residues. Per the germline V gene, CDR1 is MNHEY and CDR2 is SVGAGI. DNA of the CDR3: TGTGCCAGCAGATCCCAGGGGGCCGGGACCATATATTTT. Its protein is CASRSQGAGTIYF.

A single count supports this clone. The chain uses TRBV2 and TRBJ2-7; 7 bases agree with TRBD1. V was pared by 6 bases and J by 2 bases, with 7 bases of the junction left unmatched. The CDR3 length is 14 residues. The germline V gene has CDR1 SNHLY and CDR2 FYNNEI. This chain's CDR3 is CASRRRGTAYEQYF. The CDR3 DNA follows: TGTGCCAGCAGACGCAGGGGGACCGCCTACGAGCAGTACTTC.

The chain employs TRBV6-5 and TRBJ1-3, with no clear D. Trimming shortened V by 6 bases and J by 5 bases, and 11 bases separated the two germline ends. This CDR3 is built from 13 residues. Germline loops: CDR1 MNHEY, CDR2 SVGAGI. CDR3 protein: CASSSPQRNTIYF. The CDR3 nucleotides are TGTGCCAGCAGCTCCCCCCAGAGAAACACCATATATTTT.

V and J are TRBV7-2 and TRBJ2-5; D gene uncertain. Trimming cost V 1 base and J 6 bases, with 15 bases left between them. Germline values: CDR1 SGHTA, CDR2 FQGNSA. CDR3 length: 15 residues. CDR3 in DNA: TGTGCCAGCAGCTTAGGGTTCGGGTTTAGGCAGACCCAGTACTTC. Translation gives CASSLGFGFRQTQYF.

The chain combines TRBV6-1 with TRBJ2-5; 9 bases are a match to TRBD1. In germline, CDR1 is MNHNS, CDR2 SASEGT. Unmatched junction bases numbered 14, after V lost 10 bases and J lost 5 bases. The CDR3 length is 15 residues. The DNA of the CDR3 is TGTGCCACCAGACTTTACAGGGGGCTCACCGAGACCCAGTACTTC. Translating it yields CATRLYRGLTETQYF.

J is TRBJ2-1 and V is TRBV9, with D maybe TRBD1 (6 bases). The germline CDR1 and CDR2 sequences are SGDLS and YYNGEE. The CDR3 extends over 14 amino acids. V lost 7 bases and J 3 bases, leaving 14 bases between the germline ends. CDR3: CASGTMGFYNEQFF. The CDR3 DNA sequence: TGTGCCAGCGGGACAATGGGATTCTACAATGAGCAGTTCTTC.

CDR3: CSALRGDYEQYF. CDR3 DNA: TGCAGCGCCCTACGGGGAGACTACGAGCAGTACTTC. The rearrangement uses TRBV29-1 and TRBJ2-7, with D perhaps matching TRBD2 (5 bases). CDR1 and CDR2 (germline): SQVTM, ANQGSEA. There are 12 residues in the CDR3. V gave up 7 bases and J gave up 3 bases, with 13 bases separating them.

The CDR3 sequence is CASSLKSRRSLFTDTQYF. CDR3 DNA sequence: TGTGCCAGCAGCTTAAAGTCTCGTAGGAGTCTTTTCACAGATACGCAGTATTTT. The chain recombines TRBV7-3 with TRBJ2-3; D not resolved. Germline V gene data show CDR1 as SGHTA and CDR2 as FQGTGA. CDR3 size: 18 residues. V was cut by 1 base and J by 2 bases, with 19 bases left in between.

The rearrangement joins TRBV11-2 to TRBJ2-1; 8 nucleotides match TRBD1. The CDR3 covers 15 residues. V lost 3 bases and J lost 7; bases outside the gene matches: 8. CDR1 is SGHAT and CDR2 is FQNNGV in the germline V gene. The CDR3 is CASSFRTGSMNEQFF. The CDR3 DNA follows: TGTGCCAGCAGCTTTCGGACAGGGTCGATGAATGAGCAGTTCTTC.

The V gene is TRBV5-1, the J gene TRBJ2-1; 8 bases are shared with TRBD2. This CDR3 region has 14 residues. CDR1 is SGHRS, CDR2 YFSETQ, per germline. J gave up 5 bases and V 4 bases, and 5 bases lay outside the gene matches. In nucleotides, the CDR3 is TGCGCCAGCAGCGAACGGGAGGGAAACAATGAGCAGTTCTTC. Its translation is CASSEREGNNEQFF. Using reference TRBV5-1 and TRBJ2-1 for the parts outside the CDR3, the full variable domain is KAGVTQTPRYLIKTRGQQVTLSCSPISGHRSVSWYQQTPGQGLQFLFEYFSETQRNKGNFPGRFSGRQFSNSRSEMNVSTLELGDSALYLCASSEREGNNEQFFGPGTRLTVL.

V and J are TRBV4-1 and TRBJ2-7, with 10 nucleotides matching TRBD1. The ends lost 1 base at V and 2 bases at J; junction bases unmatched: 8. CDR1 is MGHRA, CDR2 YSYEKL, per germline. The CDR3 consists of 17 residues. CDR3 amino acids: CASSQVTGTGVPYEQYF. The CDR3 nucleotides read TGCGCCAGCAGCCAAGTGACCGGGACAGGGGTCCCCTACGAGCAGTACTTC.

The rearrangement joins TRBV28 to TRBJ1-2; D is possibly TRBD1 (5 bases). Trimming removed 2 bases from V and 8 bases from J, with 21 bases in between. This CDR3 region has 16 residues. Germline CDR1 MDHEN, CDR2 SYDVKM. In DNA form, the CDR3 reads TGTGCCAGCAGTTTACGGACCATGACAGTTTTTAAGGGCTACACCTTC. This translates into CASSLRTMTVFKGYTF.

This clone has a handful of counts. The chain has TRBV2 and TRBJ2-7; 11 nucleotides line up with TRBD2. Germline assignment: CDR1 SNHLY and CDR2 FYNNEI. The CDR3 has 14 amino acids. Unmatched junction bases numbered 1, after V lost 4 bases and J lost 2 bases. Written as DNA, the CDR3 is TGTGCCAGCAGTGCGGGACTAGCGGCCTACGAGCAGTACTTC. This gives the protein CASSAGLAAYEQYF.

The rearrangement uses TRBV28 and TRBJ2-3; D possibly uses TRBD1 or TRBD2 (5 bases each). Trimming shortened V by 7 bases and J by 10 bases, and 21 bases separated the two germline ends. The CDR3 loop spans 14 amino acids. Germline values: CDR1 MDHEN, CDR2 SYDVKM. CDR3 sequence: CASTPSRGLRAQYF. The CDR3 DNA reads TGTGCCAGCACCCCCAGCCGGGGCTTAAGGGCGCAGTATTTT.

In its sample, this clone was seen a few times. The genes are TRBV4-3 and TRBJ2-5; D call uncertain. CDR1 and CDR2 (germline): LGHNA, YSLEER. This CDR3 is built from 13 residues. The V gene lost 1 base and the J gene lost 5 bases, with 8 bases spanning the gap. As DNA, the CDR3 is TGCGCCAGCAGCCAAGCCCGGTGGGAGACCCAGTACTTC. Translation: CASSQARWETQYF.

V is TRBV7-6 and J is TRBJ2-1; no clear D gene. Germline CDR1 and CDR2: SGHVS and FNYEAQ. This CDR3 comprises 14 residues. V was pared by 3 bases and J by 0 bases, with 6 bases between. The CDR3 loop reads CASSFLGSYNEQFF. CDR3 bases: TGTGCCAGCAGCTTTTTAGGCTCCTACAATGAGCAGTTCTTC.

V gene TRBV6-5 combines with J gene TRBJ1-2; the D gene is possibly TRBD1 (5 bases). CDR3 length: 11 amino acids. The V and J ends lost 2 bases and 8 bases respectively, with 6 bases between them. Germline loops: CDR1 MNHEY, CDR2 SVGAGI. This chain's CDR3 is CASSYGGGYTF. The CDR3 nucleotides are TGTGCCAGCAGTTACGGGGGGGGCTACACCTTC.

V usage is TRBV15 and J usage is TRBJ1-4, with D perhaps TRBD1 (5 bases). Per the germline V gene, CDR1 is LNHNV and CDR2 is YYDKDF (reference sequence). V was clipped by 1 base and J by 10 bases, with 16 bases between them. The CDR3 loop spans 15 amino acids. The CDR3 protein is CATSRARDGGAKLFF. The CDR3, as DNA: TGTGCCACCAGCAGAGCCCGGGACGGAGGGGCAAAACTGTTTTTT.

This clone appeared once. V and J are TRBV14 and TRBJ2-5; TRBD1 is a possible D gene (6 bases). CDR3 length: 14 amino acids. Germline lookup yields CDR1 SGHDN and CDR2 FVKESK. The V and J ends lost 0 bases and 10 bases respectively, with 15 bases between them. The CDR3 DNA reads as TGTGCCAGCAGCCAAGAGGGACGGACAGCAAACCAGTACTTC. Protein sequence: CASSQEGRTANQYF.

This sequence joins TRBV25-1 and TRBJ1-5; D is unclear. The V end was cut by 1 base, the J end by 5 bases, with 18 bases between. Germline assignment: CDR1 MGHDK and CDR2 SYGVNS. The length of the CDR3 is 17 residues. As DNA, the CDR3 is TGTGCCAGCAGTGAATGGACTAAGAACCCATGGGATCAGCCCCAGCATTTT. It codes for CASSEWTKNPWDQPQHF.

There are many counts of this clone. The J gene is TRBJ1-2, the V gene TRBV28, with 7 bases fitting TRBD1. CDR1 is MDHEN, CDR2 SYDVKM, per germline. Unmatched junction bases numbered 6, after V lost 5 bases and J lost 6 bases. CDR3 size: 13 residues. CDR3 residues: CASSPPQGNGYTF. The CDR3 region has the DNA TGTGCCAGCAGTCCCCCACAGGGGAATGGCTACACCTTC.

The chain combines TRBV21-1 with TRBJ2-1. TRBV21-1 is a known pseudogene. The CDR3 consists of 10 residues. Here the CDR3 reads CATGWGEQFF. CDR3 DNA: TGTGCCACCGGGTGGGGTGAGCAGTTCTTC.

About this clone: A far bigger clonotype differs at one base, so this is likely a read error. V and J are TRBV11-1 and TRBJ2-1, with D unresolved. V dropped 5 bases and J dropped 2 bases, with 13 bases sitting between them. Germline CDR1 reads SGHAT; CDR2 reads FQDESV (reference sequence). This CDR3 comprises 15 residues. CDR3 nucleotides: TGTGCCAGCAGCGACGGACGGAAAACCTACAATGAGCAGTTCTTC. Amino acids: CASSDGRKTYNEQFF.

This clone came up a few times. The gene calls are TRBV18 and TRBJ1-4; D is possibly TRBD1 (5 bases). The CDR3 contains 15 residues. V was cut by 2 bases and J by 0 bases, with 7 bases left in between. Germline V gene data show CDR1 as KGHSH and CDR2 as LQKENI. CDR3 loop: CASSPRGATNEKLFF. The CDR3 nucleotides are TGTGCCAGCTCACCAAGAGGGGCAACTAATGAAAAACTGTTTTTT.

This clone has a single count. The chain recombines TRBV2 with TRBJ1-2; weak D call: TRBD1 (6 bases). In germline, CDR1 is SNHLY, CDR2 FYNNEI. The CDR3 is 15 amino acids. V shed 2 bases and J shed 7 bases, with 17 bases lying between them. The CDR3 DNA sequence: TGTGCCAGCAGTGAATCCAGGGGCTACCTATCTGGCTACACCTTC. Translation: CASSESRGYLSGYTF.

The chain links TRBV6-1 to TRBJ2-2; tentative D call: TRBD2 (6 bases). Trimming cost V 0 bases and J 6 bases, with 17 bases left between them. Germline lookup yields CDR1 MNHNS and CDR2 SASEGT. The CDR3 runs to 17 residues. CDR3: CASSEAPRGIWAGELFF. CDR3 bases: TGTGCCAGCAGTGAAGCGCCCCGGGGGATCTGGGCCGGGGAGCTGTTTTTT.

The chain has TRBV6-5 and TRBJ1-5; D is ambiguous. This CDR3 has 12 amino acids. Germline V lookup: CDR1 MNHEY, CDR2 SVGAGI. The ends were cut back, 8 bases at V and 2 bases at J, with 7 bases in the middle. In nucleotides, the CDR3 is TGTGCCAGCGGGGAGCGCAATCAGCCCCAGCATTTT. This gives the protein CASGERNQPQHF.

Of note for this clone: Other nucleotide sequences from this sample produce the same CDR3. This chain uses TRBV7-2 with TRBJ1-5; D gene ambiguous. Germline V gene sequence: CDR1 SGHTA, CDR2 FQGNSA. The V and J ends lost 1 base and 5 bases respectively, with 9 bases between them. The CDR3 length is 14 residues. The CDR3 DNA reads TGTGCCAGCAGCTTAGATCGCAGTTATCAGCCCCAGCATTTT. It yields the protein CASSLDRSYQPQHF.

The chain carries TRBV15 and TRBJ1-4, with D possibly matching TRBD1 (6 bases). V was clipped by 0 bases and J by 0 bases, with 8 bases between them. The CDR3 loop spans 16 amino acids. Germline lookup yields CDR1 LNHNV and CDR2 YYDKDF (reference sequence). CDR3 nucleotides: TGTGCCACCAGCAGAGACAGGGGACCAACTAATGAAAAACTGTTTTTT. Amino acid sequence: CATSRDRGPTNEKLFF. The entire variable domain, with the rest obtained from reference TRBV15 and TRBJ1-4, is as follows: DAMVIQNPRYQVTQFGKPVTLSCSQTLNHNVMYWYQQKSSQAPKLLFHYYDKDFNNEADTPDNFQSRRPNTSFCFLDIRSPGLGDTAMYLCATSRDRGPTNEKLFFGSGTQLSVL.

The gene calls are TRBV5-6 and TRBJ1-5; weak D call: TRBD1 (5 bases). Trimming cost V 0 bases and J 1 base, with 8 bases left between them. Germline CDR1 reads SGHDT; CDR2 reads YYEEEE. CDR3 size: 15 residues. The CDR3 loop is CASSLGGGSNQPQHF. The DNA of the CDR3 is TGTGCCAGCAGCTTGGGTGGGGGGAGCAATCAGCCCCAGCATTTT.

The rearrangement uses TRBV19 and TRBJ1-5, with D possibly matching TRBD1 (5 bases). Trimming pared 7 bases from V and 7 bases from J, leaving 14 bases between. CDR1 LNHDA and CDR2 SQIVND come from the germline V gene (reference sequence). This CDR3 contains 13 residues. For the CDR3, the DNA is TGTGCCAGTACGACAGCTCCCAACCAGCCCCAGCATTTT. Protein: CASTTAPNQPQHF.

This clone was seen ten or more times. The sample contains more than one DNA sequence encoding this CDR3. The CDR3 sequence is CAWSVGGKETQYF. CDR3 DNA sequence: TGTGCCTGGAGTGTGGGCGGGAAAGAGACCCAGTACTTC. V and J are TRBV30 and TRBJ2-5; a possible D gene is TRBD2 (6 bases). The length of the CDR3 is 13 residues. The germline CDR1 and CDR2 sequences are GTSNPN and SVGIG (reference sequence). V gave up 0 bases and J gave up 3 bases, with 8 bases separating them.